This T cell receptor beta chain appears in the sequencing data of a study of blood T cells in healthy people across ages. The V gene's germline CDR1 is DFQATT and CDR2 SNEGSKA (reference sequence). The CDR3 loop spans 12 amino acids. Sample-barcoded 5' priming and a J-beta primer mix drove a second PCR of 7 to 11 cycles. TCRdb analysed the 5' RACE reads with MiXCR anew, one entry per CDR3 protein. Among a few hundred thousand distinct CDR3 sequences listed, roughly half were seen once. The chain uses TRBV20-1 and TRBJ2-4; tentatively, D is TRBD1 or TRBD2 (5 bases each). The tail of the sequence fits TRBJ2-7 better, so the J call may be wrong. Source material: blood. The clonotype originates from a man in his 60s in good health. CDR3 coding DNA: TGCAGTGCTAGTCAGGGAGAGTACGAGCAGTACTTC. Translated: CSASQGEYEQYF.